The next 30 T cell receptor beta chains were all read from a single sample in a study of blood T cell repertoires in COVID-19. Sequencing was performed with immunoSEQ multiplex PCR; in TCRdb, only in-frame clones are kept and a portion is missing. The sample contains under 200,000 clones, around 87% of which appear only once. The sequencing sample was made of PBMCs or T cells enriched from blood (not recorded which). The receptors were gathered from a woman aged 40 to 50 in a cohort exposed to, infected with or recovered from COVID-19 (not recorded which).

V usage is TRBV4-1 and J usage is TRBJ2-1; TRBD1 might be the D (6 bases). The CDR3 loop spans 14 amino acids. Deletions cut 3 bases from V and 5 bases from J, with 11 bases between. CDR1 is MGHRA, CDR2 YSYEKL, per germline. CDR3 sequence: CASSHLGGHNEQFF. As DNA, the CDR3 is TGCGCCAGCAGCCACCTTGGGGGCCACAATGAGCAGTTCTTC.

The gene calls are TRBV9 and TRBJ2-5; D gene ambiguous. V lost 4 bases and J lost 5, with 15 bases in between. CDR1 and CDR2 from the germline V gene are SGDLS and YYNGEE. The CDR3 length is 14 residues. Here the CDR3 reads CASSPNRMRETQYF. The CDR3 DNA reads TGTGCCAGCAGCCCCAACCGGATGAGGGAGACCCAGTACTTC.

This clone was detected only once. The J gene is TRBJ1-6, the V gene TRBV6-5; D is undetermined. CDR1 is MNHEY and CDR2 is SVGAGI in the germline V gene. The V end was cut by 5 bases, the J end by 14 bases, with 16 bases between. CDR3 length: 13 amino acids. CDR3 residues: CASSPETRRALHF. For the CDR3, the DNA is TGTGCCAGCAGTCCCGAGACTAGGAGGGCCCTCCACTTT.

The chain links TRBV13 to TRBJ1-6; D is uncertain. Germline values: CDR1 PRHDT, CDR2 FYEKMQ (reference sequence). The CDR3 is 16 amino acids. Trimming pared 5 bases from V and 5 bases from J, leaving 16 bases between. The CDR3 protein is CASSPARTENNSPLHF. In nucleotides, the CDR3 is TGTGCCAGCAGCCCAGCCCGAACAGAGAATAATTCACCCCTCCACTTT.

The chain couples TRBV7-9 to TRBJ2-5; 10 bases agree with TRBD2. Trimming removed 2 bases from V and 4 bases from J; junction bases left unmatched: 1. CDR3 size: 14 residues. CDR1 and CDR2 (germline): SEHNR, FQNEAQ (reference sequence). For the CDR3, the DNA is TGTGCCAGCAGCTTAAGCGGGGGGGCAGAGACCCAGTACTTC. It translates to CASSLSGGAETQYF.

As DNA, the CDR3 is TGTGCCAGCAGCAACCGGGAGAACACTGAAGCTTTCTTT. It yields the protein CASSNRENTEAFF. V usage is TRBV11-2 and J usage is TRBJ1-1, with D unclear. Germline lookup yields CDR1 SGHAT and CDR2 FQNNGV. The CDR3 spans 13 residues. The V end was cut by 5 bases, the J end by 1 base, with 8 bases between.

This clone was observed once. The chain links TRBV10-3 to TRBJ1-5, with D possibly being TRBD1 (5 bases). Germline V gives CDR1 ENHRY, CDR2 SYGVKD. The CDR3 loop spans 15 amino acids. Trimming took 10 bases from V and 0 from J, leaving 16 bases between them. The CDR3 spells CATEETRVSNQPQHF. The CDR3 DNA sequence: TGTGCCACCGAAGAAACCAGGGTTAGCAATCAGCCCCAGCATTTT.

The CDR3 region is CASSYRVRDSPLHF. DNA for the CDR3: TGTGCCAGCAGTTACCGGGTGAGGGATTCACCCCTCCACTTT. The chain joins TRBV6-5 to TRBJ1-6; D gene unclear. Germline-derived CDR1 and CDR2 are MNHEY and SVGAGI. The V end lost 2 bases, the J end lost 8 bases, and 10 bases lay between the germline ends. This CDR3 comprises 14 residues.

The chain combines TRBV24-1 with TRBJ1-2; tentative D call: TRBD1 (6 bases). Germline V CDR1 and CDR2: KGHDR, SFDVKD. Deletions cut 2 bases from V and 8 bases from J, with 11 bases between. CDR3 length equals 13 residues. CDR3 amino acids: CATSDYRDGGYTF. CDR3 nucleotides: TGTGCCACCAGTGATTACAGGGACGGCGGCTACACCTTC.

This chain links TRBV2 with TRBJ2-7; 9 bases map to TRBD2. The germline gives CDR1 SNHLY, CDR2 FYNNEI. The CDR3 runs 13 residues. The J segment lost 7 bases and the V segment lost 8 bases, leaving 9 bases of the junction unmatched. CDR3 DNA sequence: TGTGCCAGCCAAATAGCGGGAGTTGGTGAGCAGTACTTC. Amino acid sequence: CASQIAGVGEQYF.

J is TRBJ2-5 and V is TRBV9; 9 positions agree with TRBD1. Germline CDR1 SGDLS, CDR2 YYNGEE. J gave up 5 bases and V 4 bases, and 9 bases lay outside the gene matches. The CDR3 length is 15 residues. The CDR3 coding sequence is TGTGCCAGCAGCCACCGGACAGGGGACAGGGAGACCCAGTACTTC. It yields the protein CASSHRTGDRETQYF.

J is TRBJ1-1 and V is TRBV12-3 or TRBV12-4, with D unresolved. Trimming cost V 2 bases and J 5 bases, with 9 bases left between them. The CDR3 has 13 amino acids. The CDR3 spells CASSLFQKTEAFF. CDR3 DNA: TGTGCCAGCAGTTTATTCCAGAAGACTGAAGCTTTCTTT.

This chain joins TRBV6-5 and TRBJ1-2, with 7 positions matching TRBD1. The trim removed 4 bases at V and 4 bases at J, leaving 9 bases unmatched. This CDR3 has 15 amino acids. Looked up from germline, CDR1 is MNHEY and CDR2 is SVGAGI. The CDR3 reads CASSFSGQLPYGYTF. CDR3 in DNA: TGTGCCAGCAGTTTCTCGGGACAGCTACCCTATGGCTACACCTTC.

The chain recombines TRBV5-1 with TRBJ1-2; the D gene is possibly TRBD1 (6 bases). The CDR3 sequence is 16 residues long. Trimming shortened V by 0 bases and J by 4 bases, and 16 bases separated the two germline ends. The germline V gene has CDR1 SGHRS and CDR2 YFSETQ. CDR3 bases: TGCGCCAGCAGCTTGGTCCAGGGGCGGATTACCTATGGCTACACCTTC. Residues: CASSLVQGRITYGYTF.

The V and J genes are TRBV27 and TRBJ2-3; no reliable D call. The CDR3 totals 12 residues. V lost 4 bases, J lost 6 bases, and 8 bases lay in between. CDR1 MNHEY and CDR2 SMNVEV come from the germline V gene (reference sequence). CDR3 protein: CASSSTLDTQYF. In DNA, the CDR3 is TGTGCCAGCAGTTCTACTTTGGATACGCAGTATTTT.

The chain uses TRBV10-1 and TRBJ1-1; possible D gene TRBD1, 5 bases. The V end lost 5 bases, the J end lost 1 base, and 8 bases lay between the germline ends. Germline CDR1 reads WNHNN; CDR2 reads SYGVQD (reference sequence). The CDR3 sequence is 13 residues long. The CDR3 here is CASSRGANTEAFF. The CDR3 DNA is TGCGCCAGCAGTAGGGGCGCGAACACTGAAGCTTTCTTT.

The DNA for the CDR3 is TGTGCCAGCAGTGAAAAGCGTCTAGCGATTCTAATAGCAACAGATACGCAGTATTTT. It translates to CASSEKRLAILIATDTQYF. V gene TRBV6-1 combines with J gene TRBJ2-3; possibly TRBD2 for D (6 bases). V shed 2 bases and J shed 3 bases, with 24 bases lying between them. CDR1 and CDR2 from the germline V gene are MNHNS and SASEGT. This CDR3 contains 19 residues.

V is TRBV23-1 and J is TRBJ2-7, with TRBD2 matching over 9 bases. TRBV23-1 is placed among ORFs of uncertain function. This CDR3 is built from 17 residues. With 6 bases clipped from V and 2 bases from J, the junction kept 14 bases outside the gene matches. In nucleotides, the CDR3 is TGCGCCAGCAGAGGGGGTAGCGGGGGCCCTCGGGCCTACGAGCAGTACTTC. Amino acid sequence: CASRGGSGGPRAYEQYF.

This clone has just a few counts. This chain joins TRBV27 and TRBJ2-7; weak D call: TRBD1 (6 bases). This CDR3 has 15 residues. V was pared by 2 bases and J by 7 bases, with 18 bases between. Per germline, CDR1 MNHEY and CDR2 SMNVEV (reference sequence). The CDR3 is CASSLEGRGFGEQYF. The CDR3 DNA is TGTGCCAGCAGTTTAGAGGGTAGGGGGTTTGGGGAGCAGTACTTC.

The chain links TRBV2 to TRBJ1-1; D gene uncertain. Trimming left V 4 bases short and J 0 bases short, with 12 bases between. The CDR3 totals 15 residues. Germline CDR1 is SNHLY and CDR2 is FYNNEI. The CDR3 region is CASSALRRMNTEAFF. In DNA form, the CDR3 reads TGTGCCAGCAGTGCCTTGAGGCGGATGAACACTGAAGCTTTCTTT.

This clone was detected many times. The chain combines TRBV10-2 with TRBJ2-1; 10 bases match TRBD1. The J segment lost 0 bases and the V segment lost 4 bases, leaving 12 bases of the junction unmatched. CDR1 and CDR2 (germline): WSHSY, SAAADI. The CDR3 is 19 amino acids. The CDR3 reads CASSGGQGFGKGSYNEQFF. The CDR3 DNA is TGCGCCAGCAGTGGGGGACAGGGGTTCGGTAAAGGCTCCTACAATGAGCAGTTCTTC.

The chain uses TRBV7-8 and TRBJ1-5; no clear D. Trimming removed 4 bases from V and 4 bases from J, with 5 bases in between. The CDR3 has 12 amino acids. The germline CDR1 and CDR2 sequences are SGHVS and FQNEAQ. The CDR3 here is CASSYSNQPQHF. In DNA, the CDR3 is TGTGCCAGCAGCTATTCGAATCAGCCCCAGCATTTT.

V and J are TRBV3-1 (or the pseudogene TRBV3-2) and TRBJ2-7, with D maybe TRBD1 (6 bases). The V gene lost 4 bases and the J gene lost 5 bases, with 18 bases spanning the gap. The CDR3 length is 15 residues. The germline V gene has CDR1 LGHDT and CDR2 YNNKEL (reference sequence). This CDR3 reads CASSPVAGAVHEQYF. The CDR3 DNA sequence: TGTGCCAGCAGCCCAGTCGCAGGGGCGGTCCACGAGCAGTACTTC.

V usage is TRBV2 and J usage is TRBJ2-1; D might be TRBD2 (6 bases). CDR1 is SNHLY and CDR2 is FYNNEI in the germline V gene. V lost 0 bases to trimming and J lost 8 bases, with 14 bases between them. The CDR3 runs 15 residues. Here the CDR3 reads CASSEAWTTRDEQFF. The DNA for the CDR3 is TGTGCCAGCAGTGAAGCTTGGACTACGAGGGATGAGCAGTTCTTC.

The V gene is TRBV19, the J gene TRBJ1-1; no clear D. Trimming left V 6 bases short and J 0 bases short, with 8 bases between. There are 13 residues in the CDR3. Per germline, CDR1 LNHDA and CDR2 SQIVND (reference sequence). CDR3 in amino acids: CASRKTVNTEAFF. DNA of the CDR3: TGTGCCAGTAGAAAAACAGTGAACACTGAAGCTTTCTTT. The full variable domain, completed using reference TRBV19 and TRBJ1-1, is DGGITQSPKYLFRKEGQNVTLSCEQNLNHDAMYWYRQDPGQGLRLIYYSQIVNDFQKGDIAEGYSVSREKKESFPLTVTSAQKNPTAFYLCASRKTVNTEAFFGQGTRLTVV.

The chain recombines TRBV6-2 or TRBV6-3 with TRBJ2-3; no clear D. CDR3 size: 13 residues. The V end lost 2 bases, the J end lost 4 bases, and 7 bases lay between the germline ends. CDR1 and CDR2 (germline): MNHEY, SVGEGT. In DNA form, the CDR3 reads TGTGCCAGCAGTTACGTCCTAGCAGATACGCAGTATTTT. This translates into CASSYVLADTQYF.

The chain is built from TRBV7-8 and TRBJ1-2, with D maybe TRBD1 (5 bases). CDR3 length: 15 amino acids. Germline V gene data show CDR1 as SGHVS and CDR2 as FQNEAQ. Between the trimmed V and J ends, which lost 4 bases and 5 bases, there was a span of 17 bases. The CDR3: CASSYREGINYGYTF. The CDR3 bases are TGTGCCAGCAGCTACCGGGAGGGGATTAATTATGGCTACACCTTC. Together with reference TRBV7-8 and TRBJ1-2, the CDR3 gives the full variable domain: GAGVSQSPRYKVAKRGQDVALRCDPISGHVSLFWYQQALGQGPEFLTYFQNEAQLDKSGLPSDRFFAERPEGSVSTLKIQRTQQEDSAVYLCASSYREGINYGYTFGSGTRLTVV.

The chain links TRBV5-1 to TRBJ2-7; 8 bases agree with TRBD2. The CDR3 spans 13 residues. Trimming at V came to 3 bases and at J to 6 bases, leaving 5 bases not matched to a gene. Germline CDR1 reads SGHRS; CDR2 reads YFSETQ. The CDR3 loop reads CASSSSGGFEQYF. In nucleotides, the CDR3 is TGCGCCAGCAGCTCGAGCGGGGGATTCGAGCAGTACTTC.

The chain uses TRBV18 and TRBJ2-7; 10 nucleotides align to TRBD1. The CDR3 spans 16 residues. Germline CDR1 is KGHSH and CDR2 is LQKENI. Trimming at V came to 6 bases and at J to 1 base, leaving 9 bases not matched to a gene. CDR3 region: CASSYGQGGKSYEQYF. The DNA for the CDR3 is TGTGCCAGCTCCTATGGACAGGGGGGAAAATCCTACGAGCAGTACTTC.

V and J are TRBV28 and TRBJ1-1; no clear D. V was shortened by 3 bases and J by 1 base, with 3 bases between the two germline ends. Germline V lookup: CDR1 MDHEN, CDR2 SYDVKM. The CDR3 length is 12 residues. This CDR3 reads CASSLRNTEAFF. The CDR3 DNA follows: TGTGCCAGCAGTTTGAGGAACACTGAAGCTTTCTTT.